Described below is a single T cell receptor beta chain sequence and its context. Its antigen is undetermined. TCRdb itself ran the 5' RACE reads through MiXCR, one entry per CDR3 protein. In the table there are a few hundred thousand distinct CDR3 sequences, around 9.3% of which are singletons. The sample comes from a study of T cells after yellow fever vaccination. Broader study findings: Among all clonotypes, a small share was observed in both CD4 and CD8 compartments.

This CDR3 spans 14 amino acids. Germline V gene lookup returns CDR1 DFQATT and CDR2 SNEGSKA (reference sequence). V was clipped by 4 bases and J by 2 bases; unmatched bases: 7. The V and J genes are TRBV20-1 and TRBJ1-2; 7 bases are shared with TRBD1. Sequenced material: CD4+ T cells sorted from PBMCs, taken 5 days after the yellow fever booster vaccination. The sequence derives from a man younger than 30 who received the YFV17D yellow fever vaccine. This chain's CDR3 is CSATETGTNYGYTF. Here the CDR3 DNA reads TGCAGTGCTACCGAGACAGGGACAAACTATGGCTACACCTTC.